This passage covers 19 T cell receptor beta chains from one sample sequenced in a study of blood T cell repertoires in COVID-19 (dated by TCRdb to the early 2020s). Library prep was done by the immunoSEQ multiplex PCR assay. As stored in TCRdb, this immuneACCESS dataset retains in-frame rearrangements with V and J assigned. A fraction of the clones does not appear; measured against another copy, unresolved V genes explain less than half of the discrepancy, and the remainder lacks a known reason. The sample data list approximately 280,000 clones, and 75% to 95% of these were observed just once. Of the sample, around 6.8% falls within the top ten clones. Sequenced: peripheral blood. These receptors all stem from a woman younger than 45 with COVID-19, enrolled during active disease.

The rearrangement uses TRBV19 and TRBJ2-7; TRBD1 matches 7 bases. J was trimmed by 1 base and V by 6 bases; bases with no gene match: 12. CDR1 LNHDA and CDR2 SQIVND come from the germline V gene (reference sequence). The CDR3 covers 16 residues. The CDR3, as DNA: TGTGCCAGTAGCCCCCAGGACAGGACTCTTTCCTACGAGCAGTACTTC. As protein: CASSPQDRTLSYEQYF.

The chain recombines TRBV11-1 with TRBJ2-1, with TRBD2 identical over 7 bases. CDR1 SGHAT and CDR2 FQDESV come from the germline V gene (reference sequence). J was trimmed by 9 bases and V by 5 bases; bases with no gene match: 7. CDR3 length: 13 residues. CDR3 residues: CASSTSREGEQFF. CDR3 nucleotide sequence: TGTGCCAGCAGCACCTCCAGGGAGGGTGAGCAGTTCTTC.

The rearrangement joins TRBV7-6 to TRBJ2-7; 9 bases align to TRBD2. CDR3 length: 13 amino acids. V was pared by 5 bases and J by 5 bases, with 4 bases of the junction left unmatched. Germline CDR1 is SGHVS and CDR2 is FNYEAQ. The CDR3 loop is CASSLIAGDEQYF. The CDR3 DNA is TGTGCCAGCAGCCTCATAGCGGGAGACGAGCAGTACTTC.

This clone was seen a single time. The chain has TRBV19 and TRBJ1-1; no clear D gene. V lost 4 bases, J lost 3 bases, and 9 bases lay in between. This CDR3 is built from 13 residues. The germline V gene has CDR1 LNHDA and CDR2 SQIVND (reference sequence). CDR3 loop: CASSKDVDTEAFF. The CDR3 coding sequence is TGTGCCAGTAGTAAAGACGTTGACACTGAAGCTTTCTTT.

The rearrangement joins TRBV10-3 to TRBJ1-2; D is possibly TRBD1 (5 bases). The germline gives CDR1 ENHRY, CDR2 SYGVKD. The germline V and J ends were trimmed by 1 base and 7 bases, with 16 bases remaining between them. The CDR3 length is 15 residues. In nucleotides, the CDR3 is TGTGCCATCAGTGAGTGGTCGGGGGGAAGTGGTGGCTACACCTTC. Translating gives CAISEWSGGSGGYTF.

This clone was picked up a small number of times. The gene calls are TRBV7-2 and TRBJ2-7; no clear D gene. The CDR3 sequence is 14 residues long. Trimming left V 1 base short and J 5 bases short, with 12 bases between. Germline V CDR1 and CDR2: SGHTA, FQGNSA. Here the CDR3 DNA reads TGTGCCAGCAGCTTAGTGGTGGGCTGGAACGAGCAGTACTTC. Amino acid sequence: CASSLVVGWNEQYF.

A note on this clone: This sample also contains other DNA sequences that code for the same CDR3. The V call is TRBV6-5, the J call TRBJ2-7; 10 bases align to TRBD2. Per the germline V gene, CDR1 is MNHEY and CDR2 is SVGAGI. J lost 7 bases, V lost 5 bases, and 8 bases had no gene match. The CDR3 is 14 amino acids. The CDR3 loop is CASSPLAGVGEQYF. The CDR3 bases are TGTGCCAGCAGTCCCCTAGCGGGAGTGGGGGAGCAGTACTTC.

The chain employs TRBV10-3 and TRBJ1-5; unclear D gene. This CDR3 has 17 residues. Per germline, CDR1 ENHRY and CDR2 SYGVKD. Trimming pared 2 bases from V and 2 bases from J, leaving 16 bases between. CDR3 sequence (DNA): TGTGCCATCAGTGAGGGTCCCATTGGAGGTGGCAATCAGCCCCAGCATTTT. It specifies CAISEGPIGGGNQPQHF.

This chain uses TRBV6-6 with TRBJ2-3, with 8 bases that match TRBD2. This CDR3 has 16 amino acids. Germline V gene sequence: CDR1 MNHNY, CDR2 SVGAGI (reference sequence). V lost 4 bases to trimming and J lost 4 bases; unmatched junction nucleotides: 10. The CDR3 loop reads CASSLRISGSPDTQYF. CDR3 coding DNA: TGTGCCAGCAGTTTACGTATAAGCGGGAGTCCAGATACGCAGTATTTT.

This clone is a singleton in its sample. The chain recombines TRBV28 with TRBJ2-1; D is uncertain. Germline CDR1 and CDR2: MDHEN and SYDVKM. The V gene lost 3 bases and the J gene lost 10 bases, with 10 bases spanning the gap. CDR3 length: 12 residues. CDR3 sequence (DNA): TGTGCCAGCAGTTTCTCCTCCGGGGAGCAGTTCTTC. Translated: CASSFSSGEQFF.

This sequence joins TRBV4-1 and TRBJ2-1; 8 bases match TRBD2. CDR3 length equals 16 residues. V shed 6 bases and J 4 bases; nucleotides not matched to a gene: 11. Germline V CDR1 and CDR2: MGHRA, YSYEKL. In DNA form, the CDR3 reads TGCGCCAGCAGTTCAACCACTAGCGGATTATACAATGAGCAGTTCTTC. It specifies CASSSTTSGLYNEQFF.

This rearrangement joins TRBV28 to TRBJ1-1; D perhaps matches TRBD1 (6 bases). The CDR3 is 12 amino acids. V shed 5 bases and J shed 12 bases, with 16 bases lying between them. Germline V gene lookup returns CDR1 MDHEN and CDR2 SYDVKM. For the CDR3, the DNA is TGTGCCAGCAGTGGGTCAGGGGATGCGACTTTCTTT. Amino acids: CASSGSGDATFF.

The J gene is TRBJ2-3, the V gene TRBV28; 8 bases match TRBD1. Germline CDR1 and CDR2: MDHEN and SYDVKM. J was trimmed by 3 bases and V by 4 bases; bases with no gene match: 6. This CDR3 contains 15 residues. The CDR3 region has the DNA TGTGCCAGCAGTTCGGACAGGGTTAGGACAGATACGCAGTATTTT. This sequence encodes CASSSDRVRTDTQYF.

This rearrangement joins TRBV9 to TRBJ1-1, with D perhaps TRBD1 (5 bases). V lost 4 bases to trimming and J lost 0 bases, with 10 bases between them. The CDR3 has 14 amino acids. Looked up from germline, CDR1 is SGDLS and CDR2 is YYNGEE. CDR3 protein: CASSPQGLNTEAFF. CDR3 DNA: TGTGCCAGCAGCCCCCAGGGTTTGAACACTGAAGCTTTCTTT. Full variable domain (remainder filled in from reference TRBV9 and TRBJ1-1): DSGVTQTPKHLITATGQRVTLRCSPRSGDLSVYWYQQSLDQGLQFLIQYYNGEERAKGNILERFSAQQFPDLHSELNLSSLELGDSALYFCASSPQGLNTEAFFGQGTRLTVV.

This clone was picked up one time. The CDR3 DNA reads as TGTGCCAGCAGCTTGTTGTCTAGCGGGACCTACGAGCAGTACTTC. Encoded protein: CASSLLSSGTYEQYF. The chain has TRBV5-8 and TRBJ2-7; 9 nucleotides line up with TRBD2. Germline loops: CDR1 SGHTS, CDR2 YDEGEE. With 1 base clipped from V and 2 bases from J, the junction kept 4 bases outside the gene matches. The CDR3 runs 15 residues. The complete variable domain, with remaining parts taken from reference TRBV5-8 and TRBJ2-7, reads EAGVTQSPTHLIKTRGQQATLRCSPISGHTSVYWYQQALGLGLQFLLWYDEGEERNRGNFPPRFSGRQFPNYSSELNVNALELEDSALYLCASSLLSSGTYEQYFGPGTRLTVT.

The chain recombines TRBV19 with TRBJ2-1; the match to TRBD2 covers 16 bases. Germline lookup yields CDR1 LNHDA and CDR2 SQIVND (reference sequence). V was clipped by 5 bases and J by 9 bases; unmatched bases: 10. The CDR3 loop spans 17 amino acids. In nucleotides, the CDR3 is TGTGCCAGTAGTCAGGGACTAGCGGGAGGGGTCTGGGGTGAGCAGTTCTTC. Its protein is CASSQGLAGGVWGEQFF.

This clone was seen a handful of times. The V and J genes are TRBV4-1 and TRBJ1-5, with 8 bases aligning to TRBD1. Trimming removed 1 base from V and 0 bases from J; junction bases left unmatched: 5. The CDR3 totals 17 residues. Looked up from germline, CDR1 is MGHRA and CDR2 is YSYEKL. The CDR3, as DNA: TGCGCCAGCAGCCAAGGCGGACAGGGTTATAGCAATCAGCCCCAGCATTTT. This sequence encodes CASSQGGQGYSNQPQHF.

The DNA of the CDR3 is TGTGCCAGCAGTGTAGGGGACATCACTAACTATGGCTACACCTTC. Translated: CASSVGDITNYGYTF. This rearrangement joins TRBV2 to TRBJ1-2; a possible D gene is TRBD1 (6 bases). Germline V gene lookup returns CDR1 SNHLY and CDR2 FYNNEI. The V gene lost 4 bases and the J gene lost 0 bases, with 12 bases spanning the gap. The CDR3 consists of 15 residues.

The rearrangement uses TRBV27 and TRBJ2-7; maybe TRBD2 (6 bases). Germline V gene sequence: CDR1 MNHEY, CDR2 SMNVEV (reference sequence). The ends were cut back, 10 bases at V and 5 bases at J, with 24 bases in the middle. CDR3 size: 15 residues. CDR3 sequence: CATQLGFGGSHEQYF. The CDR3 nucleotides read TGTGCCACCCAGTTGGGGTTCGGGGGATCCCACGAGCAGTACTTC.